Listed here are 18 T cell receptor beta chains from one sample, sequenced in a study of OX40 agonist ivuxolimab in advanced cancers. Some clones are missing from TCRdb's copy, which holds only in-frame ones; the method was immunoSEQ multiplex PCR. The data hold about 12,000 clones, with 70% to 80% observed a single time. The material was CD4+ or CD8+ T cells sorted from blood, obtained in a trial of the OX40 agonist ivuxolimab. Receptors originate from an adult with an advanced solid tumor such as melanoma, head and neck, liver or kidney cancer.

This CDR3 reads CASSVNDYGYTF. CDR3 coding DNA: TGTGCCAGCAGCGTTAACGACTATGGCTACACCTTC. This chain connects TRBV9 to TRBJ1-2; D is ambiguous. The V end lost 2 bases, the J end lost 3 bases, and 5 bases lay between the germline ends. Per germline, CDR1 SGDLS and CDR2 YYNGEE. The CDR3 extends over 12 amino acids.

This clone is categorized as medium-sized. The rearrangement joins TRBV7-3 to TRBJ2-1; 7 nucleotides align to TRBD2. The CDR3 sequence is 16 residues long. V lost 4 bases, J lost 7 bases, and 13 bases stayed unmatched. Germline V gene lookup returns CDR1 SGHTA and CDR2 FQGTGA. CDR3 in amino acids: CASSSLGAGVPNEQFF. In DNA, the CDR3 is TGTGCCAGCAGCTCCCTAGGGGCGGGAGTTCCGAATGAGCAGTTCTTC.

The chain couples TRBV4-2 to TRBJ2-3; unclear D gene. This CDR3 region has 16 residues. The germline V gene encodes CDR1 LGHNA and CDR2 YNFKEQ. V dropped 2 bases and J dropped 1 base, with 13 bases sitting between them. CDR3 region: CASSQTGPGGTDTQYF. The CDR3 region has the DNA TGTGCCAGCAGCCAAACCGGACCCGGTGGCACAGATACGCAGTATTTT.

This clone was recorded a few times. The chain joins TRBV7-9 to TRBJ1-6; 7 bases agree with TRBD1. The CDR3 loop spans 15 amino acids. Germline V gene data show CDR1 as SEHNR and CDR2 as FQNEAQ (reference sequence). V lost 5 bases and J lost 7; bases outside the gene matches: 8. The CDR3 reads CASSEPGQRNSPLHF. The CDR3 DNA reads TGTGCCAGCAGCGAGCCGGGACAGAGGAATTCACCCCTCCACTTT.

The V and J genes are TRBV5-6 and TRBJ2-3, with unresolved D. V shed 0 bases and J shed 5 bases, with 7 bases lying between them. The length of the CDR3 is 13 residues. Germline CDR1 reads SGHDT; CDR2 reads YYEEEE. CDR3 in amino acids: CASSLDQLDTQYF. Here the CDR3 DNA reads TGTGCCAGCAGCTTGGATCAGCTAGATACGCAGTATTTT.

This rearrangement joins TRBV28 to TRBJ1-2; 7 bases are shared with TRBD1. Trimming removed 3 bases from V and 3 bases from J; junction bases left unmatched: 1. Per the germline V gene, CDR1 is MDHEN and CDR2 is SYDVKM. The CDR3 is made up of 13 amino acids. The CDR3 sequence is CASSFGTDYGYTF. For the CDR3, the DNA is TGTGCCAGCAGTTTTGGGACAGACTATGGCTACACCTTC.

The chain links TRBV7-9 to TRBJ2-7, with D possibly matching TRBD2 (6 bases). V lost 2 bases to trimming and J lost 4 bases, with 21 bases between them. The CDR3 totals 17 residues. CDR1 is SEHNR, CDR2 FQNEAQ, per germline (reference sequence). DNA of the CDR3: TGTGCCAGCAGCTTACCGGACAAAGGCTCCGGAGGGTACGAGCAGTACTTC. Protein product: CASSLPDKGSGGYEQYF.

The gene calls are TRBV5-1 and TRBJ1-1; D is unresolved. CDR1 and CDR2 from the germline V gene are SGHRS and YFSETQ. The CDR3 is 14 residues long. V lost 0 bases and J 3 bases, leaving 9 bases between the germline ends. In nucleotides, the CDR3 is TGCGCCAGCAGCTTGGGGACCCGGGACACTGAAGCTTTCTTT. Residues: CASSLGTRDTEAFF.

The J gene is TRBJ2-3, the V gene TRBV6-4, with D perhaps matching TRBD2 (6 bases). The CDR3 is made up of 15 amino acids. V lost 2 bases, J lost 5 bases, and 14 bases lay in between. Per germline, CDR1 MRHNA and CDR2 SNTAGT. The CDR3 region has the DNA TGTGCCAGCAGTGACGTTGGCGGGGATGGAGATACGCAGTATTTT. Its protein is CASSDVGGDGDTQYF.

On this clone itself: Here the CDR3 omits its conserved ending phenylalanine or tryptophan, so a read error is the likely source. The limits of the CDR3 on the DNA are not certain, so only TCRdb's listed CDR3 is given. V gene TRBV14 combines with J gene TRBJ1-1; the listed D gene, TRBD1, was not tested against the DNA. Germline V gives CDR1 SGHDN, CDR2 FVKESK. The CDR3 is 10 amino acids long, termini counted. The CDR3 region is CASSHRCALG.

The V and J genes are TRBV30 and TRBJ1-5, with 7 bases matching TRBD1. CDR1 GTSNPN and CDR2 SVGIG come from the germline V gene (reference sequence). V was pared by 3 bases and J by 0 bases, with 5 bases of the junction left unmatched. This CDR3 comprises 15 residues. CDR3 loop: CAWRGTVNSNQPQHF. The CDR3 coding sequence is TGTGCCTGGAGGGGGACAGTAAATAGCAATCAGCCCCAGCATTTT.

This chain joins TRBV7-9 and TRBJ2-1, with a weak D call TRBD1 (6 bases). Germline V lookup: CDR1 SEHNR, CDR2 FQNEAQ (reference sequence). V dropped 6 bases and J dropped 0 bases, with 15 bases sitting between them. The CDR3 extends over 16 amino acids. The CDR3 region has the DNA TGTGCCAGCAGACCACCACAGGGTTTCTCCTACAATGAGCAGTTCTTC. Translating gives CASRPPQGFSYNEQFF.

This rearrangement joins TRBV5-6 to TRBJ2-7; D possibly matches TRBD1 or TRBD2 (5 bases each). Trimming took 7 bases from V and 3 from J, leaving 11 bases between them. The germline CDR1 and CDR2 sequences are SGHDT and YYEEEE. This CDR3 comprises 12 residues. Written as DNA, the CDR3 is TGTGCCAGCCAGCAGGGAGACTACGAGCAGTACTTC. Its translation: CASQQGDYEQYF.

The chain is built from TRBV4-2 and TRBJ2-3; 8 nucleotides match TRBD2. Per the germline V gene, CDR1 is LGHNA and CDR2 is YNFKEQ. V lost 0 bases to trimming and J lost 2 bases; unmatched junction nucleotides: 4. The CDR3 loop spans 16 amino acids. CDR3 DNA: TGTGCCAGCAGCCAAGAACTAGCGGACAACACAGATACGCAGTATTTT. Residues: CASSQELADNTDTQYF.

The CDR3 DNA reads as TGTGCCAGCAGCCTGAGACAGGGAGGTTCGAACACTGAAGCTTTCTTT. Translated, it gives CASSLRQGGSNTEAFF. This chain links TRBV7-9 with TRBJ1-1; 7 nucleotides align to TRBD1. From germline, CDR1 is SEHNR and CDR2 FQNEAQ (reference sequence). After removal of 5 bases from V and 1 base from J, the junction contained 10 bases not matched to a gene. The CDR3 is 16 amino acids.

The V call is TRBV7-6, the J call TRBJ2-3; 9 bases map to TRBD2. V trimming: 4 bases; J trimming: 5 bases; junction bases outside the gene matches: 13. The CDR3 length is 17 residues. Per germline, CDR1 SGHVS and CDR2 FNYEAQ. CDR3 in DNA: TGTGCCAGCAGCTCAATAGGGGGCGGGAGGGCCGTAGATACGCAGTATTTT. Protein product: CASSSIGGGRAVDTQYF.

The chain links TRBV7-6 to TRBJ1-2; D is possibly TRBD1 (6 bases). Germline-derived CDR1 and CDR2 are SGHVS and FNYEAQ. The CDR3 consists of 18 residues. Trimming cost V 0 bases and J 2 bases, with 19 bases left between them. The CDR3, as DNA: TGTGCCAGCAGCTTAGCGCCCCAGGACAGAGGGGAAAACTATGGCTACACCTTC. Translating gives CASSLAPQDRGENYGYTF.

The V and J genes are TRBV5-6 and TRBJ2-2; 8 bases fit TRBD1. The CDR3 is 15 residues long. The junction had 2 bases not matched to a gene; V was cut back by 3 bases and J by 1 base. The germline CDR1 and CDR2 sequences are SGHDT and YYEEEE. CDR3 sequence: CASSSGTGNTGELFF. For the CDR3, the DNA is TGTGCCAGCAGCTCCGGGACAGGGAACACCGGGGAGCTGTTTTTT.